This T cell receptor (beta chain) was recovered during a study of T cells after yellow fever vaccination (dated by TCRdb to 2018 to 2020). For context, the study as a whole: The SMART-Seq v4 Ultra Low Input RNA kit was used to prepare libraries from fractions with low cell numbers. To follow T-cell clones before and after primary and booster YFV17D yellow fever vaccination, bulk TCR alpha and beta repertoires were sequenced over time. Two healthy male donors, one aged 18 to 30 and one aged 30 to 39 years, were included in the cohort. Blood was collected at multiple timepoints before and after primary and secondary immunization, and bulk PBMC replicates and cell subsets were isolated.

These reads were obtained on an Illumina NovaSeq 6000. Synthesis of TCR cDNA relied on 5'RACE template switching, a step that introduced a universal primer site along with unique molecular identifiers. Priming of cDNA synthesis was performed from both the TCR alpha and TCR beta constant segments. Libraries were amplified in two PCR steps, with sample barcodes and sequencing adapters added in the second step. Sequencing of libraries was done on Illumina HiSeq 2500 (2x100 bp) or NovaSeq (2x150 bp). Turning to the authors' computational methods: MIGEC handled demultiplexing of reads and collapsing into UMI consensus sequences, while MiXCR performed V(D)J alignment. Vaccine-responding clonotypes were identified with edgeR using replicate PBMC samples, with FDR below 0.01 and a log2 fold change above 5 up to day 15 being required. Bulk clonotypes were assigned CD4 or CD8 identity according to which sequenced CD4 or CD8 repertoire held them at higher abundance. TCRdb reanalyzed the raw reads on its own, using fastp at Q25 for trimming and MiXCR for clone calling, and kept in-frame beta chains. Records with the same CDR3 protein are collapsed into one entry carrying the most frequent genes and DNA. TCRdb, not the original authors, processed these V and J calls. The sample yields around 120,000 distinct CDR3 sequences; around 15% were counted once. Approximately 39% of the sample lies in the top ten.

Comment on this clonotype: Which antigen it targets is not known. Per-nucleotide qualities are absent, and no much larger clonotype sits a single base away.

The treatment or condition label corresponds to: live attenuated yellow fever vaccine strain. A standard Ficoll-Paque protocol was used to isolate PBMCs from peripheral blood. Dynabeads CD4 and CD8 positive selection kits were used to isolate the CD4 and CD8 T-cell fractions. RNA was extracted with TriZol from bulk PBMCs, CD4 and CD8 fractions, and dextramer-positive and dextramer-negative fractions. Overall study outcomes, separate from this receptor: Compared with the primary T-cell response, the secondary T-cell response was weaker but faster, peaking on day 5 rather than day 15. Most clones expanded after primary vaccination (around 97% of CD4 and around nine tenths of CD8) were re-detected after the booster, suggesting that broad memory maintenance occurred. Computational filtering was needed because FACS-sorted repertoires could contain abundant contaminating clonotypes from the bulk population. Only a couple of donors were included in the study, so the extent to which the findings can be generalized is limited. A small fraction of clonotypes showed up in both the CD4 and CD8 compartments, probably as a result of convergent recombination.

Trimming accounts for 4 bases at V and 3 bases at J, while the number of junction bases matched to no gene is 24. The CDR3 numbers 20 residues from cysteine through phenylalanine. Solely the CDR3 DNA is kept, with 60 bases framed from the first base. The germline V gene sets CDR1 to SGHRS and CDR2 to YFSETQ. This specimen was CD8+ T cells sorted from PBMCs, taken 5 days after the yellow fever booster vaccination. The chain is made from TRBV5-1 and TRBJ1-2; TRBD1 matches 7 bases in the middle. The origin of this receptor is a man between 18 and 29 years old who received the YFV17D yellow fever vaccine. The CDR3 region reads CASSVPRPEGTEGVDYGYTF. The DNA sequence follows: TGCGCCAGCAGCGTCCCTCGCCCAGAAGGGACAGAGGGAGTAGACTATGGCTACACCTTC.